A single TCR beta chain is shown here with its context. This entry comes from a study of blood T cell repertoires in COVID-19. Study-level information: COVID-19 samples, acute and convalescent, were from the United States, Italy and Spain. The analysed material was cDNA or gDNA that came from T cells, B-cell-depleted T cells, or PBMCs.

The length of the CDR3 is 14 residues. Germline CDR1 MDHEN, CDR2 SYDVKM. Trimming at V came to 5 bases and at J to 7 bases, leaving 8 bases not matched to a gene. In the original workflow: It was from reference gene primer amplification that nucleated cell counts were estimated. Some clones are missing from TCRdb's copy, which holds only in-frame ones; the method was immunoSEQ multiplex PCR. The V and J calls and the clone size are those of that table, but D and trimming were determined from the DNA. This sample has 150,000 or so clones; about 87% occur once, and the top ten carry 6% to 7%. The receptor comes from a man older than 75 with acute or convalescent COVID-19. Input material: peripheral blood. The gene calls are TRBV28 and TRBJ1-2; 9 bases are shared with TRBD1. The CDR3 sequence: CASSPVQGARGYTF. The CDR3 DNA reads TGTGCCAGCAGTCCCGTACAGGGGGCTCGTGGCTACACCTTC.